The TCR beta chain described here comes from a study of blood T cell repertoires in COVID-19. Background on the study: The study drew acute and convalescent COVID-19 samples from the United States, Italy and Spain. The cDNA or gDNA used as material had been derived from T cells, B-cell-depleted T cells, or PBMCs.

Assay used: immunoSEQ multiplex PCR; TCRdb lists only in-frame clones, some missing. The sample records about 270,000 clones, approximately 85% being singletons. In assigning cohorts, the study relied on participant-reported clinical history. Trimming pared 4 bases from V and 5 bases from J, leaving 20 bases between. There are 15 residues in the CDR3. Germline CDR1 reads SQVTM; CDR2 reads ANQGSEA. The clonotype was recovered from a woman aged 25 to 39 who had recovered from COVID-19. Sequencing used PBMCs or T cells enriched from blood (not recorded which). The chain links TRBV29-1 to TRBJ2-5, with TRBD2 as a possible D gene (5 bases). CDR3 residues: CSVGVRTEGRETQYF. The CDR3 DNA reads as TGCAGCGTTGGAGTTCGGACCGAGGGTAGGGAGACCCAGTACTTC.